The source of this T cell receptor beta chain is a study of T-cell reconstitution after alpha-beta-depleted transplantation in children. V was clipped by 3 bases and J by 7 bases; unmatched bases: 21. CDR1 and CDR2 from the germline V gene are SQVTM and ANQGSEA. This CDR3 contains 20 residues. Preparing the TCRbeta library involved the use of unique molecular identifiers. MiXCR was run by TCRdb on the PCR reads, yielding one entry per CDR3 protein. The table lists around 76,000 distinct CDR3 sequences, approximately 18% of them singletons. The clonotype comes from a male patient aged 2 to 9 who had a stem cell transplant for acute lymphoblastic leukemia, so the T cells may come from the graft donor. V gene TRBV29-1 combines with J gene TRBJ2-1, with 13 bases identical to TRBD2. The sequences come from PBMCs, mostly from graft donor cells, collected 360 days after TCRalphabeta/CD19-depleted stem cell transplant. CDR3 coding DNA: TGCAGCGTTGATCAGGGTTGGACTAGCGGGAGAATATATACGGATAATGAGCAGTTCTTC. It translates to CSVDQGWTSGRIYTDNEQFF.